Given below is one TCR beta chain in context. What it recognizes is unknown. In nominal health when sampled, donors likely had unrecorded immune exposures nonetheless. This specimen belongs to a study of cytomegalovirus exposure and HLA in healthy donors. Study-wide results and caveats: Most of the CMV-associated TCR beta chains (in a later analysis) appeared to be HLA-restricted.

V lost 1 base to trimming and J lost 11 bases, with 8 bases between them. This CDR3 contains 11 residues. From germline, CDR1 is SNHLY and CDR2 FYNNEI. The PCR employed 60 Vbeta primers together with 13 Jbeta primers. Clones were sequenced by immunoSEQ multiplex PCR, and TCRdb holds only the in-frame ones, with some missing. The sample carries approximately 150,000 clones, 80% recorded once. The source is a middle-aged woman in good health and CMV-seronegative. V usage is TRBV2 and J usage is TRBJ1-2, with D perhaps matching TRBD1 (6 bases). Sequenced input: PBMCs. For the CDR3, the DNA is TGTGCCAGCAGTGAAGGGACAGCTTACACCTTC. It yields the protein CASSEGTAYTF. Supplemented by reference TRBV2 and TRBJ1-2, the full variable domain reads EPEVTQTPSHQVTQMGQEVILRCVPISNHLYFYWYRQILGQKVEFLVSFYNNEISEKSEIFDDQFSVERPDGSNFTLKIRSTKLEDSAMYFCASSEGTAYTFGSGTRLTVV.